This TCR beta chain was sequenced during a study of blood T cells in healthy people across ages. Study information: With template switching, about one barcoded beta molecule was captured per two T cells. Study-level points and caveats: In long-lived donors, naive CD4+ cell counts and diversity exceeded those of aged donors.

Trimming stripped 5 bases from V and 5 bases from J, with 12 bases between. There are 13 residues in the CDR3. This clonotype was seen a handful of times. Its antigen is unknown. Through a sample-barcoded 5' primer and a J-beta primer mix, a second PCR was run for about 7 to 12 cycles. MiXCR, run by TCRdb on the 5' RACE reads, gives a single entry per CDR3 protein. The sample records roughly 830,000 distinct CDR3 sequences, approximately 67% being singletons. This TCR came from a man aged 30 to 39 in good health. Sequenced sample: blood. The chain links TRBV12-3 or TRBV12-4 to TRBJ2-5; TRBD1 might be the D (5 bases). The CDR3 spells CASSPQGLETQYF. The CDR3 DNA is TGTGCCAGCAGTCCCCAGGGATTGGAGACCCAGTACTTC.